These T cell receptor beta chains were read from a single sample in a study of Graves' ophthalmopathy and Graves' hyperthyroidism. TCRdb reprocessed the multiplex PCR reads with MiXCR, giving one entry per CDR3 protein. The table has just over 400,000 distinct CDR3 sequences, over 20% seen once; the top ten hold roughly 3%. The specimen sequenced was peripheral blood. The source is a woman aged 18-29 years with stable Graves' hyperthyroidism. CDR3s include the opening cysteine and the closing phenylalanine or tryptophan. A D gene is named only where the DNA matches it firmly. Clone size is stated in some rows and not others, as once, few, many or a class when expanded.

J gene	clone size	D gene	V gene	CDR3 protein	CDR3 DNA
TRBJ1-2	many	-	TRBV20-1	CSARGSEGAHGYTF	TGCAGTGCTAGAGGCAGCGAGGGCGCTCATGGCTACACCTTC
TRBJ2-4	few	-	TRBV7-2	CASSPRLAKNIQYF	TGTGCCAGCAGCCCGCGACTAGCCAAAAACATTCAGTACTTC
TRBJ2-2	many	TRBD1	TRBV20-1	CSARQGTHTGELFF	TGCAGTGCCCGACAGGGAACGCACACCGGGGAGCTGTTTTTT
TRBJ2-5	many	-	TRBV20-1	CIPRGEETQYF	TGCATCCCGCGAGGGGAGGAGACCCAGTACTTC
TRBJ1-5	many	TRBD1	TRBV6-5	CASSYSDTGGNQPQHF	TGTGCCAGCAGTTACTCGGATACAGGGGGCAATCAGCCCCAGCATTTT
TRBJ2-7	few	-	TRBV6-5	CASILGGTGGEQYF	-
TRBJ1-2	-	-	TRBV7-3	CASSLKGGDGYTF	TGTGCCAGCAGCTTAAAGGGGGGCGACGGCTACACCTTC
TRBJ2-5	many	TRBD2	TRBV2	CASSPGLAGGWETQYF	TGTGCCAGCAGCCCGGGACTAGCGGGAGGATGGGAGACCCAGTACTTC
TRBJ2-5	many	-	TRBV6-1	CASSDPHRGDETQYF	TGTGCCAGCAGTGACCCTCACAGAGGGGACGAGACCCAGTACTTC
TRBJ2-7	many	-	TRBV30	CAWRRQGTSYEQYF	TGTGCCTGGAGACGCCAAGGGACCTCCTACGAGCAGTACTTC
TRBJ2-7	many	-	TRBV7-2	CASSSAGTNSYEQYF	TGTGCCAGCAGCTCCGCCGGGACAAACTCCTACGAGCAGTACTTC
TRBJ2-2	-	-	TRBV7-3	CASRLGKGTAGELFF	TGTGCCAGCAGGCTGGGGAAGGGTACAGCCGGGGAGCTGTTTTTT
TRBJ1-3	many	-	TRBV11-2	CASSSYRGTIGNTIYF	TGTGCCAGCAGCTCTTACCGCGGTACGATAGGAAACACCATATATTTT
TRBJ2-7	many	TRBD1	TRBV29-1	CSVQQQGAGEQYF	TGCAGCGTTCAACAACAGGGGGCCGGTGAGCAGTACTTC
TRBJ1-2	-	-	TRBV24-1	CATLGDYGYTF	TGTGCCACCCTTGGAGACTATGGCTACACCTTC
TRBJ2-7	-	TRBD2	TRBV5-1	CASSPGLAGVLPSHEQYF	TGCGCCAGCAGCCCCGGACTAGCGGGAGTTCTCCCTTCCCACGAGCAGTACTTC
TRBJ2-7	many	-	TRBV10-3	CAISEWASEQYF	TGTGCCATCAGTGAATGGGCGTCCGAGCAGTACTTC
TRBJ1-6	many	-	TRBV5-1	CASSFGQSQGTLHF	TGCGCCAGCAGCTTCGGACAGTCCCAAGGGACCCTCCACTTT
TRBJ1-5	many	-	TRBV12-3/TRBV12-4	CASTHLDNQPQHF	TGTGCCAGCACCCACCTTGACAATCAGCCCCAGCATTTT
TRBJ1-2	many	TRBD1	TRBV11-2	CASSLDSRDRDWGLYGYTF	TGTGCCAGCAGCTTAGATTCCCGGGACAGGGACTGGGGGCTCTATGGCTACACCTTC
TRBJ2-7	many	-	TRBV6-5	CASSYSAGVGYEQYF	TGTGCCAGCAGTTACTCGGCAGGGGTCGGTTACGAGCAGTACTTC
TRBJ2-5	few	TRBD2	TRBV6-2/TRBV6-3	CASSPGLAAYQETQYF	TGTGCCAGCAGTCCCGGACTAGCGGCGTACCAAGAGACCCAGTACTTC
TRBJ2-4	many	-	TRBV11-1	CASSHGLELAKNIQYF	TGTGCCAGCAGCCACGGACTGGAGCTAGCCAAAAACATTCAGTACTTC
TRBJ1-2	many	TRBD1	TRBV5-1	CASSSQTGVYGYTF	TGCGCCAGCAGCTCCCAGACAGGGGTGTACGGCTACACCTTC
TRBJ2-4	many	-	TRBV28	CASSFWGRNIQYF	TGTGCCAGCAGTTTTTGGGGGCGAAACATTCAGTACTTC
TRBJ2-7	many	-	TRBV12-3/TRBV12-4	CASSFSRDSYEQYF	TGTGCCAGCAGTTTCTCCCGGGACTCCTACGAGCAGTACTTC
TRBJ1-1	-	-	TRBV6-1	CASSKGENTEAFF	TGTGCCAGCAGTAAAGGTGAGAACACTGAAGCTTTCTTT
TRBJ2-7	many	TRBD1	TRBV18	CASSPFRQGANEQYF	TGTGCCAGCTCACCATTCCGGCAGGGGGCAAACGAGCAGTACTTC
TRBJ2-7	many	TRBD1	TRBV6-5	CASSWGQEEQYF	TGTGCCAGCAGTTGGGGACAGGAGGAGCAGTACTTC
TRBJ2-7	many	-	TRBV2	CVSSDRRLTSYEQYF	TGTGTCAGCAGTGATCGGCGGCTTACCTCCTACGAGCAGTACTTC
TRBJ2-5	many	-	TRBV30	CAWSVPGAETQYF	TGTGCCTGGAGTGTACCAGGGGCCGAGACCCAGTACTTC
TRBJ1-6	many	TRBD1	TRBV28	CASSRNRGLSYNSPLHF	TGTGCCAGCAGTCGGAACAGGGGGCTCTCCTATAATTCACCCCTCCACTTT
TRBJ1-5	many	TRBD1	TRBV20-1	CSARRQGAFRVSNQPQHF	TGCAGTGCTAGACGGCAGGGGGCATTTCGGGTGAGCAATCAGCCCCAGCATTTT
TRBJ2-5	many	-	TRBV12-3/TRBV12-4	CASSPTGQYQETQYF	TGTGCCAGCAGTCCAACGGGACAATACCAAGAGACCCAGTACTTC
TRBJ2-7	many	-	TRBV7-8	CASSSFGLSEQYF	TGTGCCAGCAGCTCATTCGGACTTAGCGAGCAGTACTTC
TRBJ1-2	many	-	TRBV6-5	CASSRGIYGYTF	TGTGCCAGCTCTCGAGGAATCTATGGCTACACCTTC
TRBJ2-7	few	-	TRBV30	CALRPINEQYF	TGTGCCTTACGGCCAATAAACGAGCAGTACTTC
TRBJ2-7	-	-	TRBV28	CASSWGVWEQYF	TGTGCCAGCAGCTGGGGGGTATGGGAGCAGTACTTC
TRBJ1-2	few	TRBD1	TRBV19	CASSTPATGGWGYTF	TGTGCCAGTAGTACTCCGGCGACAGGGGGTTGGGGCTACACCTTC
TRBJ1-1	many	-	TRBV5-1	CASSLGAPATEAFF	TGCGCCAGCAGCTTGGGGGCGCCGGCCACTGAAGCTTTCTTT
TRBJ2-7	many	-	TRBV12-3/TRBV12-4	CASSLRSEQYF	TGTGCCAGCAGTTTAAGGTCCGAGCAGTACTTC
TRBJ2-4	many	-	TRBV4-1	CASSLGTGKNIQYF	TGCGCCAGCAGCCTAGGGACGGGGAAAAACATTCAGTACTTC
TRBJ2-5	few	-	TRBV7-2	CASSLAPGSVETQYF	TGTGCCAGCAGCTTAGCGCCAGGGTCTGTTGAGACCCAGTACTTC
TRBJ1-2	many	TRBD1	TRBV12-3/TRBV12-4	CASSPSTGKDTF	TGTGCCAGCAGTCCCTCGACAGGGAAGGACACCTTC
TRBJ2-5	-	TRBD1	TRBV11-2	CASSFGRDRGEDQYF	TGTGCCAGCAGCTTCGGGCGGGACAGGGGGGAGGACCAGTACTTC
TRBJ1-1	many	-	TRBV7-3	CASPTRQQDTEAFF	TGTGCCAGCCCCACAAGACAGCAGGACACTGAAGCTTTCTTT
TRBJ1-3	-	-	TRBV2	CASIYGVGLADTIYF	TGTGCCAGCATCTACGGGGTGGGATTGGCAGACACCATATATTTT
TRBJ1-6	-	TRBD1	TRBV11-2	CASSETGGDGSPLHF	TGTGCCAGCAGTGAAACAGGGGGCGACGGTTCACCCCTCCACTTT
TRBJ2-7	many	-	TRBV6-1	CASREQGRIDEQYF	TGTGCCAGCAGGGAACAGGGCAGAATTGACGAGCAGTACTTC
TRBJ2-7	many	TRBD2	TRBV20-1	CSARVSGGSYEQYF	TGCAGTGCTAGAGTAAGCGGGGGATCCTACGAGCAGTACTTC
TRBJ2-5	-	TRBD2	TRBV10-3	CAIRSGQRGLQETQYF	TGTGCCATCAGGTCGGGTCAGCGGGGTCTACAAGAGACCCAGTACTTC
TRBJ2-6	-	TRBD1	TRBV10-2	CASSPGQGGVANVLTF	TGCGCCAGCAGCCCAGGACAGGGTGGGGTGGCCAACGTCCTGACTTTC
TRBJ2-5	-	-	TRBV6-1	CASRRGPETQYF	TGTGCCTCTCGGCGGGGGCCAGAGACCCAGTACTTC
TRBJ2-5	few	TRBD2	TRBV19	CASSMRGGETQYF	TGTGCCAGTAGTATGCGGGGGGGAGAGACCCAGTACTTC
TRBJ2-2	few	-	TRBV12-3/TRBV12-4	CASSLGLGGLSTGELFF	TGTGCCAGCAGTTTAGGCCTCGGAGGACTATCCACCGGGGAGCTGTTTTTT
TRBJ1-1	many	TRBD1	TRBV9	CASSVATGGTEAFF	TGTGCCAGCAGCGTAGCTACAGGGGGCACTGAAGCTTTCTTT
TRBJ2-3	few	TRBD2	TRBV6-2/TRBV6-3	CASSLGLAVTDTQYF	TGTGCCAGCAGCCTTGGACTAGCTGTAACAGATACGCAGTATTTT
TRBJ1-2	-	TRBD1	TRBV7-8	CASSPRQGRVNYGYTF	TGTGCCAGCAGCCCGCGACAGGGTCGGGTAAACTATGGCTACACCTTC
TRBJ1-1	many	-	TRBV11-2	CASSLEGRMNTEAFF	TGTGCCAGCAGCTTAGAGGGGCGGATGAACACTGAAGCTTTCTTT